The clone carrying this T cell receptor beta chain was recorded at least ten times. This CDR3 spans 12 amino acids. Trimming left V 0 bases short and J 4 bases short, with 3 bases between. The germline CDR1 and CDR2 sequences are MGHRA and YSYEKL. The data were taken from a study of T cells of healthy individuals. TCRdb reprocessed the 5' RACE reads via MiXCR and lists one record per CDR3 protein. Of about 41,000 distinct CDR3 sequences detected, 3.5% to 5.5% appear once; the ten largest clones hold over 8.5%. This TCR was recovered from a human donor in good health. The chain is built from TRBV4-1 and TRBJ2-5; D is unresolved. Written as DNA, the CDR3 is TGCGCCAGCAGCCAAGATCGAGAGACCCAGTACTTC. This translates into CASSQDRETQYF.